The clone carrying this T cell receptor beta chain was observed at least ten times. Its antigen is unknown. TCRdb called the reads again in MiXCR, with one record for every CDR3 protein. This table has 300,000 to 400,000 distinct CDR3 sequences, 25% to 30% appearing once. This entry comes from a study of T cell repertoires in cytomegalovirus infection. Study background: Indicated by public TCR beta signatures were CMV infection and matching HLA type.

The CDR3 spans 12 residues. Between the trimmed V and J ends, which lost 6 bases and 1 base, there was a span of 6 bases. The genes are TRBV12-3 or TRBV12-4 and TRBJ1-1; D ambiguous. This material consisted of cultured PBMCs, taken from culture after CMV antigen stimulation. The TCR comes from a human donor in good health (CMV status not recorded). Some clones in this sample may be carry-over from other donors' samples. For the CDR3, the DNA is TGTGCCAGCAGCCCCCAGAACACTGAAGCTTTCTTT. Translation gives CASSPQNTEAFF.